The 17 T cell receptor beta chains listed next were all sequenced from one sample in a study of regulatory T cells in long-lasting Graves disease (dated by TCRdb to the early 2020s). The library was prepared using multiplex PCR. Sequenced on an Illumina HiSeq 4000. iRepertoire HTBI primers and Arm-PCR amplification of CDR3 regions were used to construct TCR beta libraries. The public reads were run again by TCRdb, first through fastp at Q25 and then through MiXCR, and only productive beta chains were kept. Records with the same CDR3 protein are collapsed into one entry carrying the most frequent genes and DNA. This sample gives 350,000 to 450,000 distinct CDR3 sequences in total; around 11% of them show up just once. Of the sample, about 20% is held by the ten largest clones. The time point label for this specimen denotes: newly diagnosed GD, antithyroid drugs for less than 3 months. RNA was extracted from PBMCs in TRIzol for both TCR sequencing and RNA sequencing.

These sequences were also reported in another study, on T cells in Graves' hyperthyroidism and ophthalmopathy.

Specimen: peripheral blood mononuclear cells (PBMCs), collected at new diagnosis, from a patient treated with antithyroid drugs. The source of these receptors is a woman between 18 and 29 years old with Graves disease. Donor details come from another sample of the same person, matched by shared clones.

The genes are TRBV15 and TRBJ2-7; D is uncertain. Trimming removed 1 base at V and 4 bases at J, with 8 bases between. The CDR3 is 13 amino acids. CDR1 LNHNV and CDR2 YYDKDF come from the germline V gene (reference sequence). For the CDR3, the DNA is TGTGCCACCAGCAGAGGGGCCGATTACGAGCAGTACTTC. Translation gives CATSRGADYEQYF.

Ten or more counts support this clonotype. The CDR3 loop reads CASSSHPGRGSTDTQYF. The DNA for the CDR3 is TGTGCCAGCAGTTCCCACCCAGGGCGGGGTAGCACAGATACGCAGTATTTT. This chain uses TRBV6-5 with TRBJ2-3; possible D gene TRBD2, 6 bases. V lost 4 bases and J 0 bases, leaving 17 bases between the germline ends. This CDR3 spans 17 amino acids. Germline V gene sequence: CDR1 MNHEY, CDR2 SVGAGI.

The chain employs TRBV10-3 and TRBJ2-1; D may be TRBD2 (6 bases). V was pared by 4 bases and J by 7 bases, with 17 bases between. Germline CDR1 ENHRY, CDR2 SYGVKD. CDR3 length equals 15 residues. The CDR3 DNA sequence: TGTGCCATCAGTGGGCGGGACCAGGGAGTTAATGAGCAGTTCTTC. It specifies CAISGRDQGVNEQFF.

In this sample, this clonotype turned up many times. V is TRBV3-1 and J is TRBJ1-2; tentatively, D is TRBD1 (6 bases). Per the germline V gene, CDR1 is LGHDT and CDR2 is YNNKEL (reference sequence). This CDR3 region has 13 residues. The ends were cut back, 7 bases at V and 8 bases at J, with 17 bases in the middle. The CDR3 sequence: CASTVTGLGGYTF. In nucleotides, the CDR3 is TGTGCCAGCACCGTAACAGGGTTAGGCGGCTACACCTTC. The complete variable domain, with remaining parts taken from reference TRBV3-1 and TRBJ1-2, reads DTAVSQTPKYLVTQMGNDKSIKCEQNLGHDTMYWYKQDSKKFLKIMFSYNNKELIINETVPNRFSPKSPDKAHLNLHINSLELGDSAVYFCASTVTGLGGYTFGSGTRLTVV.

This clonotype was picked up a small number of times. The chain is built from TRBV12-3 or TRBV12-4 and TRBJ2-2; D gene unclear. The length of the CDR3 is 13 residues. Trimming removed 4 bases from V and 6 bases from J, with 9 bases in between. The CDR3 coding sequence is TGTGCCAGCAGTTCCTCATCCCCCGGGGAGCTGTTTTTT. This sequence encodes CASSSSSPGELFF.

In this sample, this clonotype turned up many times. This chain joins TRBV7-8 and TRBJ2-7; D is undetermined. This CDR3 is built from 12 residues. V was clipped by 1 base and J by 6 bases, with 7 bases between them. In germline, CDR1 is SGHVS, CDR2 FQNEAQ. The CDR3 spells CASSLVGTEQYF. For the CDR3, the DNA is TGTGCCAGCAGCTTAGTTGGAACCGAGCAGTACTTC.

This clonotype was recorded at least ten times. The CDR3 loop is CSATLFRPYGYTF. CDR3 sequence (DNA): TGCAGTGCTACCCTATTCCGACCTTATGGCTACACCTTC. The chain recombines TRBV20-1 with TRBJ1-2; D unresolved. Per germline, CDR1 DFQATT and CDR2 SNEGSKA (reference sequence). This CDR3 is built from 13 residues. Trimming took off 4 bases at V and 5 bases at J, with 14 bases between the two ends.

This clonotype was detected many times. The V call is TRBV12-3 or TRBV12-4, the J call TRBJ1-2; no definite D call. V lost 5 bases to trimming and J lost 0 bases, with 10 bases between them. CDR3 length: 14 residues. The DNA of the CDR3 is TGTGCCAGCAGTGTGTCGTTAGCTAACTATGGCTACACCTTC. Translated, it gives CASSVSLANYGYTF.

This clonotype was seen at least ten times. CDR3 amino acids: CASSLGRVNTEAFF. The CDR3 bases are TGTGCCAGCAGCTTAGGCAGAGTGAACACTGAAGCTTTCTTT. The gene calls are TRBV7-2 and TRBJ1-1; D ambiguous. Trimming shortened V by 1 base and J by 0 bases, and 6 bases separated the two germline ends. The CDR3 extends over 14 amino acids. CDR1 is SGHTA and CDR2 is FQGNSA in the germline V gene.

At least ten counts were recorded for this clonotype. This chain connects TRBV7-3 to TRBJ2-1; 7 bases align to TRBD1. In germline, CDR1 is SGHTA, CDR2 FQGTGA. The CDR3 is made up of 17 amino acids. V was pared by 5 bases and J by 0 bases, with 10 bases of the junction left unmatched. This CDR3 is CASSPEVRGSSYNEQFF. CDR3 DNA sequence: TGTGCCAGCAGCCCCGAGGTCAGGGGGAGCTCCTACAATGAGCAGTTCTTC.

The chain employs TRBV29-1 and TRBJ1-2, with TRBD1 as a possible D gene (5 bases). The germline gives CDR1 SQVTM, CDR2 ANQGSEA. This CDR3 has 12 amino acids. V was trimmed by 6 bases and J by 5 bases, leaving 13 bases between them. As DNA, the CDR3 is TGCAGCGTCGACGGGGACCTTTATGGCTACACCTTC. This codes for CSVDGDLYGYTF. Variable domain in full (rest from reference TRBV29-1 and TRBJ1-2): SAVISQKPSRDICQRGTSLTIQCQVDSQVTMMFWYRQQPGQSLTLIATANQGSEATYESGFVIDKFPISRPNLTFSTLTVSNMSPEDSSIYLCSVDGDLYGYTFGSGTRLTVV.

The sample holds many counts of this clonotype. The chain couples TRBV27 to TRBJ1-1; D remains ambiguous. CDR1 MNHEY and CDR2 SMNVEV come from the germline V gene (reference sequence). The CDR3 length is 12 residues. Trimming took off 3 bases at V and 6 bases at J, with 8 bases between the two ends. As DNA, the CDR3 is TGTGCCAGCAGTTTGTTGGGGTCTGAAGCTTTCTTT. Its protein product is CASSLLGSEAFF.

The CDR3 region is CSALGTNTEAFF. In nucleotides, the CDR3 is TGCAGCGCTTTGGGGACGAACACTGAAGCTTTCTTT. The chain uses TRBV29-1 and TRBJ1-1; the D gene is possibly TRBD1 (5 bases). V gave up 7 bases and J gave up 1 base, with 10 bases separating them. The CDR3 extends over 12 amino acids. Germline V gene sequence: CDR1 SQVTM, CDR2 ANQGSEA.

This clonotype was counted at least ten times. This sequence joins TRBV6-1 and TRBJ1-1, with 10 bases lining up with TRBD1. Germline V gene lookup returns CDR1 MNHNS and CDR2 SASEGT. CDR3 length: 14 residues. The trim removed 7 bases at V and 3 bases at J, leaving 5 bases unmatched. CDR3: CASTRGQGYTEAFF. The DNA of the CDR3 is TGTGCCAGCACCCGGGGACAGGGGTACACTGAAGCTTTCTTT.

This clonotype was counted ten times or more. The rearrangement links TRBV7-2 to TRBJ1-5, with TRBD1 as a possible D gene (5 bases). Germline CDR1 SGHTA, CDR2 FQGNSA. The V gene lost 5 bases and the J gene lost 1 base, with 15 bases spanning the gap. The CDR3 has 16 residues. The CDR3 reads CASSLGPRGSNQPQHF. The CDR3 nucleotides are TGTGCCAGCAGCCTGGGCCCGCGGGGGAGCAATCAGCCCCAGCATTTT.

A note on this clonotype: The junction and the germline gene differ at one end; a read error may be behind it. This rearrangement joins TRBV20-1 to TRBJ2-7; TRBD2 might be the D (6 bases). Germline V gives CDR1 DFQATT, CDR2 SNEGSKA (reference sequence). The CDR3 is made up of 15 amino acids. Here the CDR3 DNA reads TGCAGTGCTCACGGGGACGTAGCGGTTTACTACGAGCGGTACTTC. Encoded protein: CSAHGDVAVYYERYF.

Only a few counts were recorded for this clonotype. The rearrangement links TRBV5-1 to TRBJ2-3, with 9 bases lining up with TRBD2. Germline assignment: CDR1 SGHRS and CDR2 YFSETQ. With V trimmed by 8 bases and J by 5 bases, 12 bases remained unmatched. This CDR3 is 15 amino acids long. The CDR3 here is CASQTSGGPGDTQYF. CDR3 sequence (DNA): TGCGCCAGTCAGACTAGCGGAGGTCCCGGAGATACGCAGTATTTT.